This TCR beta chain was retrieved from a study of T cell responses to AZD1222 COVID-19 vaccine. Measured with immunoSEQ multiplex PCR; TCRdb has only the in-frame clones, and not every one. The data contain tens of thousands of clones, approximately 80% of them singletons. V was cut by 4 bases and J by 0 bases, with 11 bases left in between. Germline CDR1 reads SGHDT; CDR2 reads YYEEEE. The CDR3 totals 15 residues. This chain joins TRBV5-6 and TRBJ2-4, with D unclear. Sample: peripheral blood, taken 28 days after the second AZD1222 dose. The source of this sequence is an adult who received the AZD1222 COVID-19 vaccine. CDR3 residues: CASSTQSLAKNIQYF. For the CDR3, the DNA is TGTGCCAGCAGCACCCAGTCCTTAGCCAAAAACATTCAGTACTTC.